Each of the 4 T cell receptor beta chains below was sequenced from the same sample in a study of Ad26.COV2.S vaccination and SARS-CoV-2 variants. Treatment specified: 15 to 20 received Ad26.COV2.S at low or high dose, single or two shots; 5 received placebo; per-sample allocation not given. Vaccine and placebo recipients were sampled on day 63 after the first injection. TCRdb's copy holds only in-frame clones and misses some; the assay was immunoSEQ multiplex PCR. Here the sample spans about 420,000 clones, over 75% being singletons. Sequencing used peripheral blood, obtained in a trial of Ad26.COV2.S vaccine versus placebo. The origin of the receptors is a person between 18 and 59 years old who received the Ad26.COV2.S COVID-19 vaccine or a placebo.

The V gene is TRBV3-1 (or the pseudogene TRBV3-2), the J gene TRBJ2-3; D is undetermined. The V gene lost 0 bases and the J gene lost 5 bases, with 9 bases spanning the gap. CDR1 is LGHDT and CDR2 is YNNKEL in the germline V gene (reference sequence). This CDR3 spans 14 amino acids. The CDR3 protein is CASSQDWAGDTQYF. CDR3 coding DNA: TGTGCCAGCAGCCAAGACTGGGCCGGAGATACGCAGTATTTT.

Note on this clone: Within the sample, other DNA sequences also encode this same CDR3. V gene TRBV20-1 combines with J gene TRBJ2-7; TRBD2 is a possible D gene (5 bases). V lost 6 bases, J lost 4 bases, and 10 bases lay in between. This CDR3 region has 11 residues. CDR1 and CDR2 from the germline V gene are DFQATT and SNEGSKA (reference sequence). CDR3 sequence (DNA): TGCAGTGCCAGACGGGAATACGAGCAGTACTTC. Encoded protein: CSARREYEQYF.

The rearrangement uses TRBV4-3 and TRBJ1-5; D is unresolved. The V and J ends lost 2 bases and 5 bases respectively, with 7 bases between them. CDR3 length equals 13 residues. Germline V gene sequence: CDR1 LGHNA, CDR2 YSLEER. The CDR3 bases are TGCGCCAGCAGCCAACAGGAGGATCAGCCCCAGCATTTT. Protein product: CASSQQEDQPQHF.

CDR3 amino acids: CASSSGLATDTQYF. The DNA of the CDR3 is TGTGCCAGCAGCTCAGGACTAGCGACGGATACGCAGTATTTT. The chain joins TRBV7-7 to TRBJ2-3; 9 bases are shared with TRBD2. Germline-derived CDR1 and CDR2 are SSHAT and FNYEAQ (reference sequence). The V gene end was trimmed by 4 bases and the J gene end by 6 bases; junction bases not matched to a gene: 5. This CDR3 has 14 residues.